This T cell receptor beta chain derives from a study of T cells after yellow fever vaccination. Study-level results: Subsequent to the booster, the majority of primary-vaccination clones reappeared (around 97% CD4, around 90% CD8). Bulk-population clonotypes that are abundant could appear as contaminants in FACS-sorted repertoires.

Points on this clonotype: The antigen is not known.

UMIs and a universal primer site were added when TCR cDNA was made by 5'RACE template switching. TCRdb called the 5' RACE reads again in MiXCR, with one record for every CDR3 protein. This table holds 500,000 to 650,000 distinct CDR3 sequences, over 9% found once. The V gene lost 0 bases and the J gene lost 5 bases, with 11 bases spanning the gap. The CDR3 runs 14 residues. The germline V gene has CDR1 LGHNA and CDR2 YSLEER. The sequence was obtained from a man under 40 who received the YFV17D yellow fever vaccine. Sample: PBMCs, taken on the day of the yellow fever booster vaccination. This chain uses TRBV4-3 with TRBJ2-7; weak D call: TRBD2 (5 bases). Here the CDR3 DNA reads TGCGCCAGCAGCCAAGAAGGAGGAAGGGACGAGCAGTACTTC. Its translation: CASSQEGGRDEQYF.